Presented here are 25 T cell receptor beta chains from one specimen sequenced in a study of T cells in Graves' hyperthyroidism and ophthalmopathy (dated by TCRdb to between 2018 and 2021). Library creation used multiplex PCR. Sequencing was carried out with an Illumina HiSeq 2000. Amplification of TCR beta CDR3 regions was carried out from RNA transcripts. A first-round RT-PCR of the TCR CDR3 used the HTBI primer set with the Qiagen OneStep RT-PCR kit. The raw public reads went through TCRdb reprocessing: fastp at Q25, MiXCR clone calling, in-frame beta chains kept. Each record represents a unique CDR3 protein, reported with the most common genes and DNA among its rows. The sample table shows approximately 520,000 distinct CDR3 sequences, and approximately 25% are seen once. Jointly, the top ten make up roughly 12% of the sample. Sample: blood. These receptors were taken from a woman aged 25 to 39 with Graves' ophthalmopathy.

This clonotype has ten or more counts. This chain uses TRBV27 with TRBJ2-2; 10 bases are shared with TRBD2. This CDR3 has 16 amino acids. Germline lookup yields CDR1 MNHEY and CDR2 SMNVEV (reference sequence). V trimming: 4 bases; J trimming: 1 base; junction bases outside the gene matches: 3. This CDR3 reads CASSSRTSGNTGELFF. Here the CDR3 DNA reads TGTGCCAGCAGTTCGAGGACTAGCGGGAACACCGGGGAGCTGTTTTTT.

The chain has TRBV28 and TRBJ2-7; D gene uncertain. From germline, CDR1 is MDHEN and CDR2 SYDVKM. V lost 1 base, J lost 6 bases, and 10 bases lay in between. This CDR3 is built from 13 residues. The chain's CDR3 is CASSLSSRSEQYF. The CDR3 DNA reads TGTGCCAGCAGTTTATCGTCCAGATCCGAGCAGTACTTC.

This clonotype was counted ten times or more. One end of the junction fails to match germline, which may point to a read error. The genes are TRBV6-4 and TRBJ2-4; D may be TRBD1 (5 bases). The germline gives CDR1 MRHNA, CDR2 SNTAGT. CDR3 length: 13 residues. CDR3 sequence reads: CASSEGETNIKYF. The CDR3 bases are TGTGCCAGCAGTGAAGGGGAAACAAACATTAAGTACTTC.

This clonotype occurred a few times. The V gene is TRBV6-1, the J gene TRBJ2-7; D is possibly TRBD2 (7 bases). The length of the CDR3 is 14 residues. Trimming took 11 bases from V and 6 from J, leaving 23 bases between them. Per germline, CDR1 MNHNS and CDR2 SASEGT. CDR3 region: CASRGFTGRAEQYF. Written as DNA, the CDR3 is TGTGCCTCCCGCGGGTTCACAGGGAGGGCCGAGCAGTACTTC.

This clonotype has a count of ten or more. This chain connects TRBV2 to TRBJ1-1; 7 bases line up with TRBD1. The V gene's germline CDR1 is SNHLY and CDR2 FYNNEI. J gave up 5 bases and V 6 bases, and 9 bases lay outside the gene matches. This CDR3 contains 14 residues. The CDR3 DNA reads as TGTGCCAGCAGCCTACACGGACAGGAGACTGAAGCTTTCTTT. Translation gives CASSLHGQETEAFF. Together with reference TRBV2 and TRBJ1-1, the CDR3 gives the full variable domain: EPEVTQTPSHQVTQMGQEVILRCVPISNHLYFYWYRQILGQKVEFLVSFYNNEISEKSEIFDDQFSVERPDGSNFTLKIRSTKLEDSAMYFCASSLHGQETEAFFGQGTRLTVV.

This chain connects TRBV6-2 or TRBV6-3 to TRBJ1-5; 7 bases align to TRBD1. V lost 4 bases to trimming and J lost 5 bases; unmatched junction nucleotides: 8. The V gene's germline CDR1 is MNHEY and CDR2 SVGEGT. The CDR3 runs to 15 residues. The CDR3 region has the DNA TGTGCCAGCAGTTTATCGACAGGGAACTATCAGCCCCAGCATTTT. Encoded protein: CASSLSTGNYQPQHF.

This clonotype was counted between two and nine times. The V gene is TRBV20-1, the J gene TRBJ2-5, with 7 bases fitting TRBD1. V was clipped by 5 bases and J by 4 bases; unmatched bases: 4. There are 12 residues in the CDR3. CDR1 and CDR2 (germline): DFQATT, SNEGSKA (reference sequence). For the CDR3, the DNA is TGCAGTGCTCCGAGACAGGGAGAGACCCAGTACTTC. This sequence encodes CSAPRQGETQYF.

This clonotype was picked up one time. This sequence joins TRBV28 and TRBJ1-3, with D perhaps matching TRBD1 (5 bases). The CDR3 has 16 amino acids. In germline, CDR1 is MDHEN, CDR2 SYDVKM. V was trimmed by 6 bases and J by 1 base, leaving 16 bases between them. This CDR3 is CASRGPGVQSGNTIYF. The CDR3 DNA sequence: TGTGCCAGCAGGGGGCCTGGCGTTCAGTCTGGAAACACCATATATTTT.

Only a few counts were recorded for this clonotype. The chain links TRBV3-1 to TRBJ2-7, with TRBD1 matching 8 bases. Losses at the gene ends were 3 bases for V and 6 bases for J; bases not matched to a gene: 16. The CDR3 is made up of 17 amino acids. Germline-derived CDR1 and CDR2 are LGHDT and YNNKEL (reference sequence). Here the CDR3 DNA reads TGTGCCAGCAGCCACCCTCCTGGGACAGGAGGTTTTAGCGAGCAGTACTTC. This codes for CASSHPPGTGGFSEQYF.

The chain is built from TRBV20-1 and TRBJ2-7; the D gene is possibly TRBD1 (5 bases). The germline V gene encodes CDR1 DFQATT and CDR2 SNEGSKA (reference sequence). The CDR3 is made up of 14 amino acids. V dropped 2 bases and J dropped 3 bases, with 14 bases sitting between them. The CDR3 nucleotides are TGCAGTGCTAGAAACCCTGCCAGGGACTACGAGCAGTACTTC. Residues: CSARNPARDYEQYF.

This clonotype was counted many times. This chain joins TRBV10-3 and TRBJ1-2, with D possibly matching TRBD1 (6 bases). This CDR3 is built from 18 residues. Per germline, CDR1 ENHRY and CDR2 SYGVKD. The germline V and J ends were trimmed by 6 bases and 4 bases, with 27 bases remaining between them. The CDR3 DNA is TGTGCCATCAGCGGGGAGGGGGAGGGATGGAATGACGGCTATGGCTACACCTTC. Its translation is CAISGEGEGWNDGYGYTF.

Ten or more counts support this clonotype. The chain carries TRBV2 and TRBJ1-2, with 11 nucleotides matching TRBD1. The junction had 9 bases not matched to a gene; V was cut back by 7 bases and J by 8 bases. This CDR3 has 14 residues. Looked up from germline, CDR1 is SNHLY and CDR2 is FYNNEI. The CDR3 is CASKEGTGGGGYTF. As DNA, the CDR3 is TGTGCCAGCAAGGAAGGGACAGGGGGGGGCGGCTACACCTTC.

This clonotype came up once. The J gene is TRBJ1-5, the V gene TRBV20-1, with D possibly TRBD1 on 5 matching bases. The V gene lost 0 bases and the J gene lost 2 bases, with 8 bases spanning the gap. CDR1 and CDR2 from the germline V gene are DFQATT and SNEGSKA (reference sequence). The CDR3 has 14 amino acids. Written as DNA, the CDR3 is TGCAGTGCTAGAGAGTCGGGACGCAATCAGCCCCAGCATTTT. Translation gives CSARESGRNQPQHF.

As regards this clonotype: A read error may be the cause here, since a much bigger clone is one base away. V usage is TRBV20-1 and J usage is TRBJ2-7; D is undetermined. The CDR3 extends over 14 amino acids. Germline assignment: CDR1 DFQATT and CDR2 SNEGSKA (reference sequence). V lost 2 bases and J 0 bases, leaving 11 bases between the germline ends. The CDR3 region is CSARYGRLSYEQYF. The CDR3 DNA sequence: TGCAGTGCTAGATACGGACGGCTCTCCTACGAGCAGTACTTC.

This clonotype has more than one count but fewer than ten. The gene calls are TRBV7-9 and TRBJ2-4, with a tentative D call TRBD1 (5 bases). Germline CDR1 is SEHNR and CDR2 is FQNEAQ (reference sequence). Between the trimmed V and J ends, which lost 0 bases and 2 bases, there was a span of 8 bases. The CDR3 spans 15 residues. CDR3 in amino acids: CASSLAGDPKNIQYF. The CDR3 nucleotides read TGTGCCAGCAGCTTAGCAGGGGATCCCAAAAACATTCAGTACTTC.

This clonotype was observed a few times. The chain is built from TRBV6-1 and TRBJ2-7; D is ambiguous. The CDR3 totals 14 residues. Germline values: CDR1 MNHNS, CDR2 SASEGT. V was trimmed by 2 bases and J by 3 bases, leaving 11 bases between them. CDR3 sequence reads: CASSEHSDYYEQYF. The CDR3 nucleotides read TGTGCCAGCAGTGAACACAGTGATTACTACGAGCAGTACTTC.

This clonotype has a count of ten or more. V gene TRBV30 combines with J gene TRBJ2-7, with a possible D match to TRBD1 (5 bases). Deletions cut 2 bases from V and 3 bases from J, with 11 bases between. Germline CDR1 and CDR2: GTSNPN and SVGIG (reference sequence). The CDR3 sequence is 13 residues long. The CDR3 sequence: CAWSKQAGYEQYF. The CDR3 DNA reads TGTGCCTGGAGTAAACAGGCAGGCTACGAGCAGTACTTC.

This clonotype was picked up many times. V is TRBV6-5 and J is TRBJ2-7; D possibly corresponds to TRBD1 (5 bases). Trimming removed 2 bases at V and 2 bases at J, with 10 bases between. Germline assignment: CDR1 MNHEY and CDR2 SVGAGI. This CDR3 spans 14 amino acids. In DNA form, the CDR3 reads TGTGCCAGCAGTTACAGGGGTTCGACCTACGAGCAGTACTTC. This gives the protein CASSYRGSTYEQYF.

This clonotype was detected many times. The V call is TRBV27, the J call TRBJ1-2, with D possibly being TRBD1 (6 bases). Germline V lookup: CDR1 MNHEY, CDR2 SMNVEV (reference sequence). Trimming removed 2 bases from V and 12 bases from J, with 13 bases in between. The CDR3 is 12 residues long. The CDR3 loop is CASSLRGGQNTF. DNA for the CDR3: TGTGCCAGCAGTTTACGGGGGGGACAAAACACCTTC.

V and J are TRBV19 and TRBJ1-1, with D uncertain. V was cut by 5 bases and J by 7 bases, with 14 bases left in between. Germline V gene lookup returns CDR1 LNHDA and CDR2 SQIVND (reference sequence). The CDR3 covers 13 residues. CDR3 amino acids: CASSPHIGLEAFF. In DNA, the CDR3 is TGTGCCAGTAGTCCCCACATAGGCCTTGAAGCTTTCTTT.

This clonotype appeared many times. This chain joins TRBV29-1 and TRBJ1-2; 7 bases align to TRBD1. The V gene end was trimmed by 5 bases and the J gene end by 4 bases; junction bases not matched to a gene: 7. The CDR3 is 13 residues long. Germline-derived CDR1 and CDR2 are SQVTM and ANQGSEA. CDR3 DNA sequence: TGCAGCGTTCGAACAGGGGAGGGCTATGGCTACACCTTC. It is translated as CSVRTGEGYGYTF.

In this sample, this clonotype turned up a few times. The chain has TRBV20-1 and TRBJ1-2; 12 bases align to TRBD1. This CDR3 spans 16 amino acids. CDR1 DFQATT and CDR2 SNEGSKA come from the germline V gene (reference sequence). J was trimmed by 6 bases and V by 1 base; bases with no gene match: 9. CDR3 region: CSARGPTGQGANGYTF. The CDR3 region has the DNA TGCAGTGCTAGAGGGCCGACGGGACAGGGGGCGAATGGCTACACCTTC.

This clonotype was seen at least ten times. The chain uses TRBV7-8 and TRBJ2-7; 9 bases are shared with TRBD1. The germline gives CDR1 SGHVS, CDR2 FQNEAQ. CDR3 length: 16 amino acids. Germline trimming cut 5 bases from V and 3 bases from J; bases unmatched to any gene: 11. The CDR3 DNA follows: TGTGCCAGCAGCGACACGGGACAGGGATTCCTCTACGAGCAGTACTTC. Translation gives CASSDTGQGFLYEQYF.

At least ten counts were recorded for this clonotype. The rearrangement joins TRBV29-1 to TRBJ2-5, with 8 positions matching TRBD1. In germline, CDR1 is SQVTM, CDR2 ANQGSEA. V dropped 6 bases and J dropped 5; count of bases not matched to a gene: 5. The CDR3 covers 12 residues. The CDR3 spells CSVMTGEETQYF. The CDR3 nucleotides are TGCAGCGTCATGACAGGGGAGGAGACCCAGTACTTC.

The chain has TRBV12-3 or TRBV12-4 and TRBJ2-2, with unresolved D. The CDR3 contains 13 residues. Trimming took 7 bases from V and 1 from J, leaving 7 bases between them. CDR3: CASKHRNTGELFF. The CDR3 nucleotides read TGTGCCAGCAAACACAGGAACACCGGGGAGCTGTTTTTT.